Given below is one T cell receptor (beta chain) in context. Its recognized antigen is unknown. One base away there is no much larger clone; base qualities are not given. Trimming at the junction amounts to 2 bases on V and 5 bases on J, and the germline ends lie 15 bases apart. The CDR3 has 15 amino acids, counting the end cysteine and phenylalanine. Only the CDR3 region is kept as DNA, spanning 45 bases read in frame from base 1. Per the germline V gene, SGHTA is the CDR1 and FQGNSA is the CDR2. The sample comes from a study of cytomegalovirus exposure and HLA in healthy donors (dated by TCRdb to 2016 to 2017). Concerning the study at large: An earlier analysis of approximately 640 of the donors reported about 290 Gb of sequence data and more than 90 million unique TCR beta sequences from approximately 180 million T cells. On average, about 240,000 unique TCR beta nucleotide sequences were sequenced per donor among several hundred genotyped donors of the cohort, with roughly 18% of those sequences being non-productive. All discovery cohort repertoires had been generated using a single sequencing platform. About 300 gigabases of sequencing data and approximately 80 million unique TCR sequences were included in an early release covering about 620 HLA-typed donors. The study aimed to test whether signatures of past pathogen exposure could be identified by cataloging public T cell receptors. The genetic ancestry cluster associated with self-reported Caucasian donors included over 65% of the 300 to 400 genotyped donors. A separate validation cohort of roughly 130 different subjects was used in addition to the approximately 700-subject first cohort. Donor age, sex, ethnicity and CMV serostatus were collected together with the repertoire data. High-throughput TCR immunosequencing, statistical association of individual TCRs with disease status, and machine learning were combined to predict cytomegalovirus infection status. Because of strong linkage in the cohort, roughly 5 DR-DQ haplotypes were treated as single units for association and clustering. Typing coverage varied by locus: roughly 629-630 donors for A, B, C, DRB1 and DQB1; around 560 for DQA1; around 570 for DPA1; fewer than 480 for DPB1. An earlier analysis of fewer than 700 of the donors applied high-throughput TCR beta sequencing to assess whether each TCR beta V gene segment acted as functional or pseudogenic. Class I and class II HLA loci were covered by the typing at four-digit resolution. To study patterns of TCR occurrence, a later analysis re-analyzed previously published TCR beta repertoires from just over 650 donors and added high-resolution HLA genotyping. A later genetic analysis used genome-wide SNP genotypes for about three fifths of the roughly 700 donors, treating that subset as a discovery cohort. Rather than using new phenotypic data, the later analysis identified candidate immune exposures from TCR beta sequences and from how often those sequences occurred across donors. The study profiled the T cell repertoires of 500 to 800 subjects by immunosequencing and related them to cytomegalovirus serostatus. General conclusions and limits of the study: In an earlier analysis of approximately 590 of the donors, most TCR beta V segments appeared in productive rearrangements about 87% or about 30% of the time, broadly matching IMGT annotations. According to a later analysis, TCR association rates differed among HLA loci, with DRB1 alleles showing the most associated TCRs and HLA-C alleles showing the fewest. Strong co-occurrence of HLA alleles, especially DR and DQ, made assigning TCR associations to individual alleles difficult. Only TCR beta chains were sequenced in this cohort, and the absence of alpha or paired-chain data limited detectable features. According to a later analysis, most CMV-associated TCR beta chains appeared to be HLA-restricted, and the HLA associations seemed to be driven largely by CMV exposure. A cluster of highly shared sequence variants was judged likely to represent a technical artifact of the sequencing pipeline. CMV serostatus was the only immune exposure information available for the cohort. According to a later genetic analysis, donors in an Asian-associated ancestry cluster had fewer N-insertions in productive TCRs than the approximately 650-donor mean. A further reported finding was that TCR beta sequences accurately predicted the HLA-A and HLA-B alleles for most subjects in the first cohort. Linkage disequilibrium might explain the correlated functional status among segregating V segments, but an unknown experimental factor could not be ruled out. The study gave a list of 150 to 200 TCR beta chains associated with cytomegalovirus. V-gene and J-gene trimming of TCR beta chains was associated with a missense DCLRE1C variant in a later genetic analysis, and the association was replicated in an independent cohort. It was suggested by the authors that the approach could potentially be generalized to other disease states and immunological phenotypes. The classifier was reported to diagnose cytomegalovirus status with high specificity and sensitivity in both the original cohort and the validation cohort. Because counts were too low, around 17 rarely observed V segments, including chromosome 9 orphons, were left out of the earlier analysis of approximately 500 of the donors. Because some donors lacked HLA typing at each locus, the association tests relied only on the typed subset. In a later analysis, over 15,000 TCR beta sequences were associated with specific HLA alleles at a false discovery rate of 0.05. Three of the identified cytomegalovirus-associated TCR beta chains were confirmed in vitro to be specific for cytomegalovirus antigens. Some IMGT-functional V segments, including TRBV6-2 and TRBV6-3, could not be told apart with the 87-base-pair reads, so those segments were excluded. In a later analysis, HLA-associated TCR beta chains showed more clonal expansion and lower generation probabilities than non-associated chains that were equally common. Sequencing depth was assumed to be roughly uniform across donors in the presence/absence analyses, though that assumption may not hold. Most TCR sequences were seen in very few donors, while some public TCRs were found in many individuals. Several of the top co-occurrence clusters appeared to be linked to parvovirus B19, influenza, CMV and Epstein-Barr virus, according to a later analysis.

The cohort comprised some 680 healthy bone marrow donors. At the time of sampling, every cohort member was nominally healthy, though immune exposures that went unrecorded were likely present. The donor was CMV seronegative and was included in the group of a few hundred seronegative cohort members. A peripheral blood sample was provided by each donor, and peripheral blood mononuclear cells were used for TCR beta sequencing. Genomic DNA extraction from the blood cell samples was performed with the Qiagen DNeasy Blood Extraction Kit. Libraries came from the immunoSEQ multiplex PCR assay. For the multiplex PCR, a mixture combining 60 forward primers for TCR Vbeta segments and 13 reverse primers for TCR Jbeta segments was used. The CDR3 region of rearranged TCR beta genes was amplified from genomic DNA with a multiplex PCR assay. The amplified TCR beta libraries were sequenced on the Illumina HiSeq System as 87-base-pair reads. Per the source publication's procedure: A later analysis counted about 80 million unique TCR beta chains across the 690 or so repertoires, and some 11 million of these chains were shared by at least two donors. A nearest-neighbor algorithm error-corrected the raw reads and collapsed the reads into unique sequences, merging closely related sequences to remove PCR and sequencing errors. To assign V, D and J gene segments, CDR3 sequences were aligned to IMGT reference sequences. For a sequence to be retained, a match of at least six nucleotides was required to both a V gene segment and a J gene segment. A rearrangement counted as productive if the CDR3 had no stop codons and remained in frame with V and J, and every other rearrangement counted as non-productive. Following IMGT convention, CDR3 was defined as the stretch from the second conserved V-encoded cysteine up to the conserved J-encoded phenylalanine. In an earlier analysis of some 550 of the donors, sequences lacking an unambiguous match to a single V gene segment were excluded. An earlier analysis of 587 of the donors called V segments functional above 56.7% productive rearrangements and segregating when the between-donor standard deviation exceeded 5%. A statistical classification framework was built to diagnose cytomegalovirus status from the catalog of TCR beta chain sequences. In a later analysis, TCR nucleotide sequences were compared against IMGT/GENE-DB human TR gene sequences so that V and J genes could be assigned. In a later analysis, CDR3 sequences and most-parsimonious VDJ recombination scenarios were assigned using the TCRdist pipeline. A later analysis defined each TCR beta chain by its CDR3 amino acid sequence plus V-gene family, and excluded reads lacking a unique V-gene family. A later analysis removed 500 to 600 highly shared, low-generation-probability nucleotide sequences to deal with suspected cross-contamination and a sequencing artifact. In a later analysis, a clonal expansion index for each public chain was calculated from normalized within-repertoire ranks of inferred template counts. In a later analysis, generation probabilities were computed using a VDJ recombination model fitted to out-of-frame rearrangements, and the results were checked against IGoR. In a later analysis, TCR-TCR, TCR-HLA and TCR-CMV co-occurrence was scored with hypergeometric tests, and a repertoire-size bias correction was applied to TCR pairs. In a later analysis, false discovery rates were estimated by permuting HLA or CMV assignments 20 times. In a later analysis, co-occurring TCRs were grouped using DBSCAN, and TCRdist sequence similarity was added for clustering within HLA-allele-positive subsets. Repertoires with fewer than 30,000 or more than 120,000 public chains were left out of co-occurrence clustering, as were a handful of repertoires with anomalous nucleotide sharing. The source is immuneACCESS, and TCRdb retained only in-frame sequences with V and J called. Part of the clones is not carried over; for the studies checked, unresolved V genes explain less than half of this, and the remainder is unexplained. The D gene and trimming were derived from the DNA, and the V and J assignments and clone size from that table. The sample has about 130,000 clones on record, around 70% of them singletons. Of the sample, about 3% is held by the ten largest clones.

Sequences were obtained from PBMCs. This clonotype originated in a man aged 30 to 39 in good health and CMV-seronegative. The V and J genes are TRBV7-2 and TRBJ2-5; the D region possibly corresponds to TRBD2 (7 bases align). The bases read TGTGCCAGCAGCTTACTCGTGGGGGGGCAGGAGACCCAGTACTTC. Its protein product is CASSLLVGGQETQYF.